This TCR beta chain derives from a study of glioma-infiltrating T cells. V was cut by 1 base and J by 8 bases, with 12 bases left in between. The CDR3 runs 15 residues. Per the germline V gene, CDR1 is MGHRA and CDR2 is YSYEKL. Using RNA template, CDR3s of TCR alpha and beta were amplified with iRepertoire arm-PCR. MiXCR, applied by TCRdb to the multiplex PCR reads, yields one record per CDR3 protein. The table lists approximately 90,000 distinct CDR3 sequences, 23% of them singletons. This clonotype occurred many times. The chain employs TRBV4-1 and TRBJ1-6; possible D gene TRBD1, 5 bases. This clonotype was obtained from a human donor with low-grade glioma or glioblastoma, undergoing nonglioma brain surgery, or in good health (not recorded which). What was sequenced was glioma tissue, nonneoplastic brain tissue, or PBMCs (not recorded which). Written as DNA, the CDR3 is TGCGCCAGCAGCCAAGCGCGAGGGGATGATTCACCCCTCCACTTT. Encoded protein: CASSQARGDDSPLHF.